This T cell receptor beta chain emerged from a study of cytomegalovirus exposure and HLA in healthy donors. Amplification used 60 Vbeta primers and 13 Jbeta primers. TCRdb keeps only in-frame clones here, not all; method: immunoSEQ multiplex PCR. The repertoire holds about 150,000 clones, with roughly 84% as singletons. The CDR3 extends over 15 amino acids. Germline V gene sequence: CDR1 SGHRS, CDR2 YFSETQ. Trimming at V came to 0 bases and at J to 6 bases, leaving 6 bases not matched to a gene. The V call is TRBV5-1, the J call TRBJ2-7, with 10 bases matching TRBD1. Sequencing was done on a sample of PBMCs. This TCR came from a woman under 30 in good health and CMV-seronegative. In DNA, the CDR3 is TGCGCCAGCAGCTTGGAACCGGGACAGGGGTCCGAGCAGTACTTC. It translates to CASSLEPGQGSEQYF.